These T cell receptor beta chains were read from a single sample in a study of CD8+ T cells in alopecia areata. The protocol was immunoSEQ multiplex PCR, while the TCRdb copy is restricted to in-frame clones and leaves out a portion. The data contain roughly 100,000 clones, under 90% of them singletons. This material consisted of CD8+ T cells sorted from blood, taken between weeks 30 and 35, from a patient treated with tofacitinib. The receptors originated from a human donor with alopecia areata. Each CDR3 is given with its conserved first and last residue. A D gene is named only where the DNA matches it firmly. Not all rows give a size; the values are once, few, many and, for expanded clones, a class.

TRBJ2-1,TRBV27,NA,TRBD2,CASTREPLAGAYDEQFF,TGTGCCAGCACACGAGAACCTCTAGCGGGAGCTTATGATGAGCAGTTCTTC
TRBJ1-2,TRBV4-1,NA,NA,CASSQAYGQSNYGYTF,TGCGCCAGCAGCCAAGCATACGGGCAGTCTAACTATGGCTACACCTTC
TRBJ2-3,TRBV27,NA,TRBD2,CASSFIGRALADTQYF,TGTGCCAGCAGTTTTATCGGGAGGGCCCTCGCAGATACGCAGTATTTT
TRBJ1-2,TRBV6-5,NA,TRBD1,CASTRDRDGYTF,TGTGCCAGCACCCGGGACAGGGATGGCTACACCTTC
TRBJ2-5,TRBV29-1,few,TRBD1,CSVEDMDRVGKTQYF,TGCAGCGTTGAAGATATGGACAGGGTAGGAAAGACCCAGTACTTC
TRBJ2-3,TRBV7-3,NA,NA,CASTEWGASTDTQYF,TGTGCCAGCACCGAGTGGGGTGCTAGCACAGATACGCAGTATTTT
TRBJ2-2,TRBV4-2,NA,NA,CASRASGELFF,TGTGCCAGCAGGGCGTCCGGGGAGCTGTTTTTT
TRBJ2-3,TRBV10-3,NA,NA,CAISEPKGREGTDTQYF,TGTGCCATCAGTGAGCCTAAGGGCCGGGAAGGCACAGATACGCAGTATTTT
TRBJ2-3,TRBV13,once,TRBD1,CASSPWDSSSDTQYF,TGTGCCAGCAGCCCGTGGGACAGCTCATCGGATACGCAGTATTTT
TRBJ1-5,TRBV9,NA,NA,CASSVAGNQPQHF,TGTGCCAGCAGCGTAGCAGGGAATCAGCCCCAGCATTTT
TRBJ2-1,TRBV29-1,NA,NA,CSRSYYNEQFF,TGCAGCAGATCATACTACAATGAGCAGTTCTTC
TRBJ2-4,TRBV5-1,NA,TRBD1,CASSLGQGVSDIQYF,TGCGCCAGCAGCTTGGGACAGGGCGTTTCGGACATTCAGTACTTC
TRBJ1-2,TRBV6-5,NA,NA,CASSYSRQDLGDGYTF,TGTGCCAGCAGTTACTCGAGACAGGACCTCGGAGATGGCTACACCTTC
TRBJ1-6,TRBV6-5,NA,NA,CASSFTGPDSPLHF,TGTGCCAGCAGTTTCACAGGACCTGATTCACCCCTCCACTTT
TRBJ2-7,TRBV27,NA,NA,CASGVSYEQYF,TGTGCCAGCGGGGTCTCCTACGAGCAGTACTTC
TRBJ2-5,TRBV7-9,NA,NA,CASSLKETQYF,TGTGCCAGCAGCTTGAAAGAGACCCAGTACTTC
TRBJ2-1,TRBV27,NA,NA,CASSGWEYNEQFF,TGTGCCAGCAGTGGGTGGGAATACAATGAGCAGTTCTTC
TRBJ2-7,TRBV30,NA,NA,CAWVGTDFYEQYF,TGTGCCTGGGTTGGGACTGACTTCTACGAGCAGTACTTC
TRBJ2-7,TRBV29-1,few,NA,CSGGRRGEQYF,TGCAGCGGCGGCCGACGGGGGGAGCAGTACTTC
TRBJ2-1,TRBV9,once,TRBD2,CASSVARAGVNEQFF,TGTGCCAGCAGCGTAGCGCGAGCGGGAGTTAATGAGCAGTTCTTC
TRBJ1-2,TRBV18,NA,TRBD1,CASSPGTASNYGYTF,TGTGCCAGCTCGCCCGGGACAGCTTCTAACTATGGCTACACCTTC
TRBJ1-2,TRBV27,NA,NA,CASSLDPAGAIYGYTF,TGTGCCAGCAGTTTAGATCCGGCGGGGGCGATCTATGGCTACACCTTC
TRBJ2-6,TRBV5-5,NA,TRBD2,CASSLAGGELGANVLTF,TGTGCCAGCAGCTTGGCGGGAGGGGAGCTTGGGGCCAACGTCCTGACTTTC
TRBJ2-2,TRBV4-1,few,NA,CASSPSGGAIPGASHGELFF,TGCGCCAGCAGCCCTTCTGGCGGCGCAATACCCGGGGCATCCCACGGGGAGCTGTTTTTT
TRBJ1-2,TRBV30,few,NA,CAWLMEESGYTF,TGTGCCTGGTTAATGGAGGAAAGTGGCTACACCTTC
TRBJ2-1,TRBV4-1,NA,NA,CASSPDLSSPYNEQFF,TGCGCCAGCAGCCCAGATCTCTCGTCCCCATACAATGAGCAGTTCTTC
TRBJ2-7,TRBV25-1,NA,NA,CASSASPGPGQEQYF,TGTGCCAGCAGTGCCTCACCGGGACCCGGGCAGGAGCAGTACTTC
TRBJ2-1,TRBV19,NA,NA,CASSMLGTPYNEQFF,TGTGCCAGTAGTATGCTCGGGACACCTTACAATGAGCAGTTCTTC
TRBJ2-5,TRBV21-1,few,NA,CASSPEAGRQETQYF,TGTGCCAGCAGCCCGGAAGCGGGAAGGCAAGAGACCCAGTACTTC
TRBJ2-2,TRBV28,NA,NA,CASNGVTNTGELFF,TGTGCCAGCAATGGGGTAACGAACACCGGGGAGCTGTTTTTT
TRBJ2-7,TRBV6-5,NA,NA,CASNRLRALPYEQYF,TGTGCCAGCAATCGACTCAGGGCCCTCCCCTACGAGCAGTACTTC
TRBJ2-3,TRBV10-1,NA,NA,CASSESFGVDTQYF,TGCGCCAGCAGTGAGTCGTTCGGTGTAGATACGCAGTATTTT